This TCR beta chain is drawn from a study of T cells in Graves' hyperthyroidism and ophthalmopathy. With 4 bases clipped from V and 4 bases from J, the junction kept 4 bases outside the gene matches. The germline CDR1 and CDR2 sequences are SGDLS and YYNGEE. The CDR3 is 14 amino acids. Amplification of TCR beta CDR3 regions used RNA as the template. The TCR CDR3 first-round RT-PCR relied on the HTBI primer set. One entry per CDR3 protein results from TCRdb running MiXCR on the multiplex PCR reads. The sample lists around 360,000 distinct CDR3 sequences, 13% to 15% occurring once. Whole-study findings and limits: Ophthalmopathy was identified by the model a median roughly six months ahead of onset.

Inclusion characteristics of ophthalmopathy patients comprised a Clinical Activity Score of at least 3, a NOSPECS grade of at least 4, and duration under 3 months. Reasons for excluding patients were uncontrolled infection, other autoimmune disease, pregnancy or lactation. The source of the PBMCs was 10 ml of fresh peripheral blood. With respect to this clonotype: Its cognate antigen is unknown.

The V call is TRBV9, the J call TRBJ2-1; 8 bases align to TRBD1. This receptor was obtained from an older woman with Graves' ophthalmopathy. The sample was blood. The CDR3 DNA reads TGTGCCAGCAGCCCCCGGACAGGGTACAATGAGCAGTTCTTC. Protein: CASSPRTGYNEQFF.